A selection of T cell receptor beta chains follows, all from one sample in a study of neurological immune-mediated disorders. TCRdb passed the 5' RACE reads through MiXCR, listing each CDR3 protein once. Altogether approximately 30,000 distinct CDR3 sequences are present, roughly 25% being singletons, with the ten largest covering roughly 29%. The sequenced material came from CD4+ T cells from blood. Source of these receptors: a man in his fifties with HTLV-1-associated myelopathy (HAM/TSP). Each CDR3 is given with its conserved first and last residue. D genes are given only for firm matches. For some rows the clone size is stated as once, few or many, or as a class when expanded; others skip it.

cdr3_aa: CASRVSRLAVTRELFF
cdr3_nt: TGTGCCAGCAGGGTATCTAGACTAGCGGTTACCAGGGAGCTGTTTTTT
v_call: TRBV2
d_call: TRBD2
j_call: TRBJ2-2
clone_size: NA

cdr3_aa: CASSVDSLRNNSPLHF
cdr3_nt: TGTGCCAGCAGCGTGGACAGTCTAAGAAATAATTCACCCCTCCACTTT
v_call: TRBV2
d_call: NA
j_call: TRBJ1-6
clone_size: many

cdr3_aa: CATSPGQGIPYEQYF
cdr3_nt: TGTGCCACCAGCCCGGGACAGGGGATCCCCTACGAGCAGTACTTC
v_call: TRBV15
d_call: TRBD1
j_call: TRBJ2-7
clone_size: many

cdr3_aa: CASSQAYNEQFF
cdr3_nt: TGTGCCAGCAGCCAAGCCTACAATGAGCAGTTCTTC
v_call: TRBV3-1
d_call: NA
j_call: TRBJ2-1
clone_size: many

cdr3_aa: CSARVSGGYSSYNEQFF
cdr3_nt: TGCAGTGCTAGAGTTAGCGGGGGGTATAGCTCCTACAATGAGCAGTTCTTC
v_call: TRBV20-1
d_call: TRBD2
j_call: TRBJ2-1
clone_size: NA

cdr3_aa: CASRSGTSGSQGAQYF
cdr3_nt: TGTGCCAGCAGGAGCGGGACTAGCGGATCCCAAGGGGCCCAGTACTTC
v_call: TRBV6-5
d_call: TRBD2
j_call: TRBJ2-5
clone_size: many

cdr3_aa: CSARVGLGQGSYNEQFF
cdr3_nt: TGCAGTGCTAGAGTCGGCTTGGGACAGGGCTCCTACAATGAGCAGTTCTTC
v_call: TRBV20-1
d_call: TRBD1
j_call: TRBJ2-1
clone_size: many

cdr3_aa: CASSPRWGENEKLFF
cdr3_nt: TGTGCCAGCTCACCACGATGGGGAGAGAATGAAAAACTGTTTTTT
v_call: TRBV18
d_call: NA
j_call: TRBJ1-4
clone_size: many

cdr3_aa: CASSLGSGHRF
cdr3_nt: TGTGCCAGCAGTTTAGGTTCCGGACACCGCTTC
v_call: TRBV12-3/TRBV12-4
d_call: NA
j_call: TRBJ2-7
clone_size: hyperexpanded

cdr3_aa: CASSPGAGQGAGDTIYF
cdr3_nt: TGTGCCAGCAGCCCGGGGGCTGGGCAGGGGGCTGGGGACACCATATATTTT
v_call: TRBV9
d_call: TRBD1
j_call: TRBJ1-3
clone_size: many

cdr3_aa: CASSVSSGPRSDTQYF
cdr3_nt: TGCGCCAGCAGCGTGAGCAGCGGTCCTAGGTCAGATACGCAGTATTTT
v_call: TRBV5-1
d_call: NA
j_call: TRBJ2-3
clone_size: many

cdr3_aa: CASSQVRGYRGGRSDGYTF
cdr3_nt: TGTGCCAGCAGCCAAGTGCGAGGCTACCGGGGGGGGAGGAGTGATGGCTACACCTTC
v_call: TRBV3-1
d_call: NA
j_call: TRBJ1-2
clone_size: many

cdr3_aa: CSAWIGAGRARAAQYF
cdr3_nt: TGCAGTGCTTGGATAGGAGCGGGGAGGGCCAGGGCGGCCCAGTACTTC
v_call: TRBV20-1
d_call: TRBD2
j_call: TRBJ2-5
clone_size: many

cdr3_aa: CASSLRQGSTEAFF
cdr3_nt: TGTGCCAGCAGCTTAAGACAGGGAAGCACTGAAGCTTTCTTT
v_call: TRBV7-3
d_call: TRBD1
j_call: TRBJ1-1
clone_size: many

cdr3_aa: CASSIGGRRATGYEQFF
cdr3_nt: TGCGCCAGCAGCATCGGCGGACGCAGGGCTACGGGTTATGAGCAGTTCTTC
v_call: TRBV5-1
d_call: NA
j_call: TRBJ2-1
clone_size: many

cdr3_aa: CASLVGGGHQPQHF
cdr3_nt: TGTGCCAGCTTGGTAGGAGGGGGTCATCAGCCCCAGCATTTT
v_call: TRBV5-5
d_call: NA
j_call: TRBJ1-5
clone_size: NA